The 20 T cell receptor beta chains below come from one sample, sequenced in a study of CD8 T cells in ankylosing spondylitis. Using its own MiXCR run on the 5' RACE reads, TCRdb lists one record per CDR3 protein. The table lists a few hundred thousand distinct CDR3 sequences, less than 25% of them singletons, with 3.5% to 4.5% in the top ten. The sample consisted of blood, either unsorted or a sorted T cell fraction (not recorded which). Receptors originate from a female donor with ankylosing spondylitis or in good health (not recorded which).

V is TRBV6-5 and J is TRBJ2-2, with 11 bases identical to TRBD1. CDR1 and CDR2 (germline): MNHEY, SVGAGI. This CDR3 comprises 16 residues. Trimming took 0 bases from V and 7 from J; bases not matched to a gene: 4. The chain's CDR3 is CASSYSGTGGGGELFF. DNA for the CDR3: TGTGCCAGCAGTTACTCGGGGACAGGGGGTGGCGGGGAGCTGTTTTTT.

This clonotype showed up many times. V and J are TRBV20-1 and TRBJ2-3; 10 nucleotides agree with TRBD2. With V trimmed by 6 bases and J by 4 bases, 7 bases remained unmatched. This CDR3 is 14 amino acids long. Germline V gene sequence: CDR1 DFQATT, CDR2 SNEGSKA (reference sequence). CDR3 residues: CSAPRLAGPDTQYF. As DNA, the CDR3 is TGCAGTGCCCCCAGACTAGCGGGCCCAGATACGCAGTATTTT.

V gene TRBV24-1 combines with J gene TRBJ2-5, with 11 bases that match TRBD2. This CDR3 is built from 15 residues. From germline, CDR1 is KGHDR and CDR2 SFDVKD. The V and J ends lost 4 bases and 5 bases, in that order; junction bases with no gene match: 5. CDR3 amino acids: CATSDRLAGGETQYF. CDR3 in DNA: TGTGCCACCAGTGACCGTCTAGCGGGAGGCGAGACCCAGTACTTC.

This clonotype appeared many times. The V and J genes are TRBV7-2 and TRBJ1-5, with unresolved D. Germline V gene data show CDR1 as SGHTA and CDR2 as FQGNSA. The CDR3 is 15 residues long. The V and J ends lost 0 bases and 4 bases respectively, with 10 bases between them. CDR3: CASSLAGGPNQPQHF. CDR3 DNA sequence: TGTGCCAGCAGCTTAGCAGGAGGTCCTAATCAGCCCCAGCATTTT.

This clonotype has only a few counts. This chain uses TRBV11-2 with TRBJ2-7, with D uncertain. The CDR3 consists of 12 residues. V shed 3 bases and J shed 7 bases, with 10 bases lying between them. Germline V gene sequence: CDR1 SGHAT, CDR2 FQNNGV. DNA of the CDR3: TGTGCCAGCAGCTTTTCCAGTACTGAGCAGTACTTC. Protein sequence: CASSFSSTEQYF.

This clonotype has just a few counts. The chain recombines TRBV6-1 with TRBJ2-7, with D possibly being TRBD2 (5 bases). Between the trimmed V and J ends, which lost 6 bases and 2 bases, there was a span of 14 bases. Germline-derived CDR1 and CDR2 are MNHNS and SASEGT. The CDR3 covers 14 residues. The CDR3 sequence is CASSPTTAAYEQYF. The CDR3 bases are TGTGCCAGCAGCCCGACTACAGCCGCCTACGAGCAGTACTTC.

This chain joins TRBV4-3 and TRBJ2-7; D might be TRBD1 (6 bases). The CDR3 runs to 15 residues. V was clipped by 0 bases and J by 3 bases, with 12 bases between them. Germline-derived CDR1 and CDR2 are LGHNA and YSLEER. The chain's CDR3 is CASSQDGRRGYEQYF. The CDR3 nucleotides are TGCGCCAGCAGCCAAGATGGTCGCAGGGGCTACGAGCAGTACTTC.

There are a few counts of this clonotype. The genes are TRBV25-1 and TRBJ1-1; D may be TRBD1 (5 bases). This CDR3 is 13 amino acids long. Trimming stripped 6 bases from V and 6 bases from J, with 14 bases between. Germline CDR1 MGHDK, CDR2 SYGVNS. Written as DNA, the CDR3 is TGTGCCAGCAGGCCCGGGGGGGTGGCTGAAGCTTTCTTT. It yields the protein CASRPGGVAEAFF.

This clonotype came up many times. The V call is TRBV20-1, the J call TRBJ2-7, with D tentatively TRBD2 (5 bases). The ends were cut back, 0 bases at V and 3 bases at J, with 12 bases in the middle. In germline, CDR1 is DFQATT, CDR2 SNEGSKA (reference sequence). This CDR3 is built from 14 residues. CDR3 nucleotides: TGCAGTGCTAGAGATTCAGTAGCGAGCTACGAGCAGTACTTC. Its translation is CSARDSVASYEQYF.

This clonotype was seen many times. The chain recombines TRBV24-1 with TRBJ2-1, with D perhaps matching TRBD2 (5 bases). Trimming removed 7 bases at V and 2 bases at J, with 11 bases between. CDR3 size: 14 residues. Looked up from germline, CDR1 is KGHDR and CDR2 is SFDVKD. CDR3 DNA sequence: TGTGCCACCAGCGCAGGAGGTACCTACAATGAGCAGTTCTTC. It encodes CATSAGGTYNEQFF.

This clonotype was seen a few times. The CDR3 region has the DNA TGTGCCAGCAGGAAACAGCGGGTTAGCTCCTACAATGAGCAGTTCTTC. Its translation is CASRKQRVSSYNEQFF. The chain has TRBV7-8 and TRBJ2-1, with D maybe TRBD2 (6 bases). Germline V gene sequence: CDR1 SGHVS, CDR2 FQNEAQ. V dropped 6 bases and J dropped 0 bases, with 15 bases sitting between them. The CDR3 has 16 residues.

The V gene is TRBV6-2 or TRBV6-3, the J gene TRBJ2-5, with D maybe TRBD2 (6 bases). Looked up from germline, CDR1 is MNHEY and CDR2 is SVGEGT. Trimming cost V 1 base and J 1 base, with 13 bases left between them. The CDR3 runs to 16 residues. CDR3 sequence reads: CASSYLRLEGQETQYF. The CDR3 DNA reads TGTGCCAGCAGTTACTTACGATTGGAGGGCCAAGAGACCCAGTACTTC.

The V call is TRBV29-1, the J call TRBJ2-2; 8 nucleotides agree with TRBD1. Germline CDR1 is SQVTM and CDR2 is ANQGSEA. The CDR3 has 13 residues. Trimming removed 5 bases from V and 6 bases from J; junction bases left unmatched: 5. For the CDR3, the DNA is TGCAGCGTTAGACAGGGGTTCGCCGGGGAGCTGTTTTTT. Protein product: CSVRQGFAGELFF.

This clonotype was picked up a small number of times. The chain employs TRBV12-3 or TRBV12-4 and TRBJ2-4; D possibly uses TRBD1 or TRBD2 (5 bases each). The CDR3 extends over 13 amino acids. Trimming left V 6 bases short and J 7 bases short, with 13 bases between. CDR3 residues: CASSLGTLNIQYF. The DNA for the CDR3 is TGTGCCAGCAGCCTTGGGACCCTGAACATTCAGTACTTC.

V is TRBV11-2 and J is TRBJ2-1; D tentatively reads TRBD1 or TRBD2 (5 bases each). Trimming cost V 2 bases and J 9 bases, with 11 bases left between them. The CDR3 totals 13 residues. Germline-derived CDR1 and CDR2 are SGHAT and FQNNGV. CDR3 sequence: CASSLTPGTEQFF. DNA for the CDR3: TGTGCCAGCAGCTTAACCCCAGGGACTGAGCAGTTCTTC.

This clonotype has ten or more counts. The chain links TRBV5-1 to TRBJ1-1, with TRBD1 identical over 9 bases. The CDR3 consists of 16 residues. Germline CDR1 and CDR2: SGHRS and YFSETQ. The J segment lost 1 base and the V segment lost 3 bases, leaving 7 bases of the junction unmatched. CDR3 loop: CASSWISTGGNTEAFF. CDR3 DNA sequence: TGCGCCAGCAGCTGGATATCGACAGGGGGGAACACTGAAGCTTTCTTT.

The CDR3 spells CASSYGPNLPGELFF. The DNA for the CDR3 is TGTGCCAGCAGTTACGGTCCGAATTTGCCCGGGGAGCTGTTTTTT. The chain couples TRBV6-5 to TRBJ2-2; no definite D call. Per germline, CDR1 MNHEY and CDR2 SVGAGI. The CDR3 has 15 amino acids. V was clipped by 2 bases and J by 6 bases, with 13 bases between them.

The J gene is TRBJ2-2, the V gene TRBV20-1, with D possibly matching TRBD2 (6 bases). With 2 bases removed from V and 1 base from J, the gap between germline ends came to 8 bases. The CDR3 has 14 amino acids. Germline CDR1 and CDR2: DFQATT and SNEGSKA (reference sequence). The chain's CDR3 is CSARQGGNTGELFF. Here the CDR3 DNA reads TGCAGTGCTAGACAGGGAGGGAACACCGGGGAGCTGTTTTTT.

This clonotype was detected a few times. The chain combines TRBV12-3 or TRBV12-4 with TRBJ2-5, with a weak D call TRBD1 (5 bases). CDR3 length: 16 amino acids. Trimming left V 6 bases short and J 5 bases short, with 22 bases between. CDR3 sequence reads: CASSEVRGEVRETQYF. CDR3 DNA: TGTGCCAGCAGCGAGGTTAGGGGCGAGGTTCGGGAGACCCAGTACTTC.

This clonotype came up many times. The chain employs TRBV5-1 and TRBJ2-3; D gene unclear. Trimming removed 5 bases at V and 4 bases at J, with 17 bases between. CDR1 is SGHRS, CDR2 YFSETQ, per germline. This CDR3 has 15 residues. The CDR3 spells CASSLGSPIADTQYF. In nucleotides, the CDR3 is TGCGCCAGCAGTCTGGGGTCCCCGATCGCAGATACGCAGTATTTT.